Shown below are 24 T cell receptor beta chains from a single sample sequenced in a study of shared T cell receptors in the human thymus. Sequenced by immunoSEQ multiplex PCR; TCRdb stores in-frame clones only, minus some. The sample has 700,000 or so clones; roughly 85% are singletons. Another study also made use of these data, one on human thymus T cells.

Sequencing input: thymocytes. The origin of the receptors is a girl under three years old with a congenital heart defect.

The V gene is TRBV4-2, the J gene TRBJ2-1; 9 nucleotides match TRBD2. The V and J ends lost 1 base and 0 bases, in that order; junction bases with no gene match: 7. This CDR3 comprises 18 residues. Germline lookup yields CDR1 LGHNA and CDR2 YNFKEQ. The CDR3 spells CASSQVSGGVSSYNEQFF. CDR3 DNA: TGTGCCAGCAGCCAAGTTAGCGGGGGAGTGAGCTCCTACAATGAGCAGTTCTTC.

This CDR3 is CASSFSQGNGGTDTQYF. DNA of the CDR3: TGTGCCAGCAGCTTTAGTCAAGGAAATGGAGGCACAGATACGCAGTATTTT. This rearrangement joins TRBV7-6 to TRBJ2-3; no firm D call. Germline CDR1 and CDR2: SGHVS and FNYEAQ. The ends were cut back, 3 bases at V and 1 base at J, with 17 bases in the middle. This CDR3 is 17 amino acids long.

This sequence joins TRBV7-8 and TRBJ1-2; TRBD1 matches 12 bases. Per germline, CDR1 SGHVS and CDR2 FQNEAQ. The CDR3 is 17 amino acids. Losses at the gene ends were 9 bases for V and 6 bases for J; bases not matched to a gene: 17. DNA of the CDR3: TGTGCCAGTTCTCTTGAACCGGGACAGGGGGCATGGAATGGCTACACCTTC. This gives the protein CASSLEPGQGAWNGYTF.

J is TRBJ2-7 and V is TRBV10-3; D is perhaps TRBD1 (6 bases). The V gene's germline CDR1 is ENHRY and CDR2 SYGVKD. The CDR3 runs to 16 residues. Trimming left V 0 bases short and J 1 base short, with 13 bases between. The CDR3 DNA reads TGTGCCATCAGTGAGTCGAGACAGGTAAATTCCTACGAGCAGTACTTC. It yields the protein CAISESRQVNSYEQYF.

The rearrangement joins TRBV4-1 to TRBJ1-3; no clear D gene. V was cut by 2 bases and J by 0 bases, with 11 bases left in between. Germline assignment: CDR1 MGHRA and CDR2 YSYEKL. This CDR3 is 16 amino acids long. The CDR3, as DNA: TGCGCCAGCAGCCAATTAGCCCAACTCTCTGGAAACACCATATATTTT. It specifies CASSQLAQLSGNTIYF.

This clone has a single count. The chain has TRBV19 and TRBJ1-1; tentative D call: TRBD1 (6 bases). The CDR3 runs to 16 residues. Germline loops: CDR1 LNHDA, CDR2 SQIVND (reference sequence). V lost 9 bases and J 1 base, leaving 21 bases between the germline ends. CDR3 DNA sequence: TGTGCCAGACCCAGGGGTTCTAGTCCGGCGAACACTGAAGCTTTCTTT. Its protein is CARPRGSSPANTEAFF.

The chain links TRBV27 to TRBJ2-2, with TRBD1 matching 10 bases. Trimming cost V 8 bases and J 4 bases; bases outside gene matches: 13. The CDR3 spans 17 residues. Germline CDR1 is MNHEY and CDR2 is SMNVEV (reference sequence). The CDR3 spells CASGGRSGQGFTGELFF. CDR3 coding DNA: TGTGCCAGCGGAGGACGTTCGGGACAGGGGTTCACCGGGGAGCTGTTTTTT.

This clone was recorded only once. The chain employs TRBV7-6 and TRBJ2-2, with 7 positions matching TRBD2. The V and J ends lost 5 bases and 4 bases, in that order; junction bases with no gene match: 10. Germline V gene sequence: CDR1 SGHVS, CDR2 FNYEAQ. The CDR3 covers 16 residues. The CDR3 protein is CASSPPTTSFTGELFF. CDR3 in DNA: TGTGCCAGCAGCCCCCCCACGACTAGCTTCACCGGGGAGCTGTTTTTT.

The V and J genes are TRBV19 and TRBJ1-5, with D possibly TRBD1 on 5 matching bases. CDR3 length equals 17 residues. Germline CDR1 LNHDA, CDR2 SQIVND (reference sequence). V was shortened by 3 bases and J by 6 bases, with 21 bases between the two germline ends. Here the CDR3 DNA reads TGTGCCAGTAGTATCACTGGGGGGAGGACCCCATCTCAGCCCCAGCATTTT. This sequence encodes CASSITGGRTPSQPQHF.

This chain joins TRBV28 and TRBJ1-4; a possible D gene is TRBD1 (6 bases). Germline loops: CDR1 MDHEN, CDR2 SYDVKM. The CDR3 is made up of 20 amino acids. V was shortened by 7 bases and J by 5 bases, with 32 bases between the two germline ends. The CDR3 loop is CASNQGRHTQTINSNEKLFF. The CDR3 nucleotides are TGTGCCAGCAATCAGGGGCGACACACACAAACCATAAACTCGAATGAAAAACTGTTTTTT.

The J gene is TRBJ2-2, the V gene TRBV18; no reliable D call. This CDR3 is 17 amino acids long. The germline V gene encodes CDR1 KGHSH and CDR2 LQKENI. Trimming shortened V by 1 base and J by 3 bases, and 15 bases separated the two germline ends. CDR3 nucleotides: TGTGCCAGCTCACCACGGGCTGATCCGTCCTACACCGGGGAGCTGTTTTTT. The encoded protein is CASSPRADPSYTGELFF.

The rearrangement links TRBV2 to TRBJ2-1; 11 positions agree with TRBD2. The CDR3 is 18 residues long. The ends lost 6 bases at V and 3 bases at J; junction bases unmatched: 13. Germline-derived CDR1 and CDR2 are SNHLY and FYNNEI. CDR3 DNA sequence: TGTGCCAGCAGGGCAAGACTAGCGGGGCCCCCCCACTACAATGAGCAGTTCTTC. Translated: CASRARLAGPPHYNEQFF.

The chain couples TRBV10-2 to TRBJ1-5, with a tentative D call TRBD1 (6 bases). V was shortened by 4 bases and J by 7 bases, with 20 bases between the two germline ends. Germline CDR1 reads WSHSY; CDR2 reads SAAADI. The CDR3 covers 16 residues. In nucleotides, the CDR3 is TGCGCCAGCAGTGGCCCTAAGGATGAACAGGGCCAGCCCCAGCATTTT. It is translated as CASSGPKDEQGQPQHF.

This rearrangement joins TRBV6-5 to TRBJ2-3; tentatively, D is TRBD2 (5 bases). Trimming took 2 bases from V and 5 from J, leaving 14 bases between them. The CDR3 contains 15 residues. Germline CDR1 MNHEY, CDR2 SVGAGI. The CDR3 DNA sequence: TGTGCCAGCAGTTACCCTGGAGAGGGAAGAGATACGCAGTATTTT. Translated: CASSYPGEGRDTQYF.

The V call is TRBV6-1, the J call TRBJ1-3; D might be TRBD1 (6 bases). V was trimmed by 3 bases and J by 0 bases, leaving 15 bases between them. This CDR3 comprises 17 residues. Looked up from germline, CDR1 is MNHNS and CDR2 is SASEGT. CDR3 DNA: TGTGCCAGCAGTGATGGGGGCCGGGGAAACTCTGGAAACACCATATATTTT. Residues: CASSDGGRGNSGNTIYF.

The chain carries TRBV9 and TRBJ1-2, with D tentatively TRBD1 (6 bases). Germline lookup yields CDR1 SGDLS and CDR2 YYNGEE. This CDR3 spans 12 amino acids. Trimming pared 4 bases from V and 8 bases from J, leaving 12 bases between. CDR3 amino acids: CASSHRAQGYTF. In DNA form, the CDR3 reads TGTGCCAGCAGCCACAGGGCTCAGGGCTACACCTTC.

For the CDR3, the DNA is TGTGCCAGCAGGGCCTCCCCAGGGGACAATTCACCCCTCCACTTT. The encoded protein is CASRASPGDNSPLHF. V usage is TRBV6-1 and J usage is TRBJ1-6, with D possibly matching TRBD1 (6 bases). CDR1 MNHNS and CDR2 SASEGT come from the germline V gene. The length of the CDR3 is 15 residues. Trimming shortened V by 6 bases and J by 7 bases, and 16 bases separated the two germline ends.

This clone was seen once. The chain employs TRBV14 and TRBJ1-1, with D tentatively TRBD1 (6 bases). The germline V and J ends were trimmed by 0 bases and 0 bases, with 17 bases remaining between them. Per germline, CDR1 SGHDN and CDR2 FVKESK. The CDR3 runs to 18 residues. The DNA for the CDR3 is TGTGCCAGCAGCCAAGATAGGGGGATCCACCGGATGAACACTGAAGCTTTCTTT. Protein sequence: CASSQDRGIHRMNTEAFF.

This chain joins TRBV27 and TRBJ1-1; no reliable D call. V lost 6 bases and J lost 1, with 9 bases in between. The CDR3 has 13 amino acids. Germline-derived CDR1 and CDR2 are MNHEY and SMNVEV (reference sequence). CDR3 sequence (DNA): TGTGCCAGCAGGGGTACGGGGAACACTGAAGCTTTCTTT. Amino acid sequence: CASRGTGNTEAFF.

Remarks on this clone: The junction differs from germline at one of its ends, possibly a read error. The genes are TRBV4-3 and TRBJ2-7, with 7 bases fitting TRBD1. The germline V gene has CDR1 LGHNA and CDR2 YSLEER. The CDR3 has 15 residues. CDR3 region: CASSQATGTSDEQYF. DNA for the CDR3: TGCGCCAGCAGCCAAGCGACAGGGACCTCCGACGAGCAGTACTTC.

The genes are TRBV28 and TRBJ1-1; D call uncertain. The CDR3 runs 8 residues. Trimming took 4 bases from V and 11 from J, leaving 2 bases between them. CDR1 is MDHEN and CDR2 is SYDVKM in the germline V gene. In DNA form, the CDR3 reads TGTGCCAGCAGTTCGGCTTTCTTT. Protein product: CASSSAFF.

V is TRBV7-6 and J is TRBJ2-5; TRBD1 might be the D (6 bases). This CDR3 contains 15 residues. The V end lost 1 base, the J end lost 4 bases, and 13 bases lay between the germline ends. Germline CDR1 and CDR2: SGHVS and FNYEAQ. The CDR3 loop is CASSLDREALETQYF. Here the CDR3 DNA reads TGTGCCAGCAGCTTAGACAGGGAAGCCTTAGAGACCCAGTACTTC.

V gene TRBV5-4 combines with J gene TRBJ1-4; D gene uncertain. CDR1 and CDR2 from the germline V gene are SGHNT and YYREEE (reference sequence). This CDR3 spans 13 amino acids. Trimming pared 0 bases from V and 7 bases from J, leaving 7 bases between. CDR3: CASSLAMREKLFF. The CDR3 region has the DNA TGTGCCAGCAGCTTGGCCATGCGTGAAAAACTGTTTTTT.

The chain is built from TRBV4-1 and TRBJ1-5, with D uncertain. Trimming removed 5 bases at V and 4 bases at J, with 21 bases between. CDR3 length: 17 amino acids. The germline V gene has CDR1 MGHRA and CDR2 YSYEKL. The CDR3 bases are TGCGCCAGCAGCAGGGTGCCTTGGTGGACTGATAATCAGCCCCAGCATTTT. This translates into CASSRVPWWTDNQPQHF.